Each of the 18 T cell receptor beta chains below was sequenced from the same sample in a study of blood T cell repertoires in COVID-19. Measured with immunoSEQ multiplex PCR; TCRdb has only the in-frame clones, and not every one. The sample holds fewer than 450,000 clones, approximately 91% seen once. Specimen: peripheral blood. These receptors were collected from a woman aged 70-85 years with COVID-19, enrolled during active disease.

The CDR3 spells CASRGAGNEKLFF. DNA for the CDR3: TGTGCCAGCAGGGGGGCAGGTAATGAAAAACTGTTTTTT. The V call is TRBV12-3 or TRBV12-4, the J call TRBJ1-4; D possibly corresponds to TRBD1 (6 bases). CDR3 length: 13 amino acids. The ends were cut back, 6 bases at V and 4 bases at J, with 9 bases in the middle.

The chain is built from TRBV18 and TRBJ2-7; a possible D gene is TRBD1 (6 bases). V gave up 4 bases and J gave up 7 bases, with 17 bases separating them. CDR3 length: 14 amino acids. The germline V gene has CDR1 KGHSH and CDR2 LQKENI. The CDR3 region has the DNA TGTGCCAGCTCACTCGGGCAGGGGTCGGAAGAGCAGTACTTC. Its translation is CASSLGQGSEEQYF.

The CDR3 reads CASSQDRGHQPQHF. Here the CDR3 DNA reads TGCGCCAGCAGCCAAGACAGGGGGCATCAGCCCCAGCATTTT. The gene calls are TRBV4-3 and TRBJ1-5; 8 bases are shared with TRBD1. The germline V gene has CDR1 LGHNA and CDR2 YSLEER. J lost 5 bases, V lost 0 bases, and 0 bases had no gene match. This CDR3 region has 14 residues.

CDR3 sequence (DNA): TGCGCCAGCAGCTTTTCAGCGGGGGGGTTGAATGAGCAGTTCTTC. Translating it yields CASSFSAGGLNEQFF. The genes are TRBV5-1 and TRBJ2-1; 10 bases are a match to TRBD2. V trimming: 2 bases; J trimming: 7 bases; junction bases outside the gene matches: 6. The CDR3 totals 15 residues. Germline-derived CDR1 and CDR2 are SGHRS and YFSETQ.

The gene calls are TRBV27 and TRBJ1-5; D call uncertain. CDR3 length: 14 amino acids. CDR1 is MNHEY and CDR2 is SMNVEV in the germline V gene (reference sequence). V lost 3 bases and J 3 bases, leaving 9 bases between the germline ends. CDR3 nucleotides: TGTGCCAGCAGTTTTGCCAGAACCAATCAGCCCCAGCATTTT. The encoded protein is CASSFARTNQPQHF.

The CDR3 DNA follows: TGTGCCAGTAGTATCCCGGGACAGGGGACTCCTATCTCTGGAAACACCATATATTTT. Translated: CASSIPGQGTPISGNTIYF. The V gene is TRBV19, the J gene TRBJ1-3, with TRBD1 identical over 10 bases. Germline V gives CDR1 LNHDA, CDR2 SQIVND (reference sequence). The length of the CDR3 is 19 residues. V was clipped by 3 bases and J by 0 bases; unmatched bases: 11.

The chain employs TRBV9 and TRBJ1-4, with D possibly matching TRBD1 (6 bases). V was clipped by 4 bases and J by 0 bases, with 13 bases between them. From germline, CDR1 is SGDLS and CDR2 YYNGEE. This CDR3 contains 16 residues. The CDR3 DNA reads TGTGCCAGCAGCCCGAGAACAGGGACAACTAATGAAAAACTGTTTTTT. Residues: CASSPRTGTTNEKLFF. The whole variable domain, filled in from reference TRBV9 and TRBJ1-4, reads DSGVTQTPKHLITATGQRVTLRCSPRSGDLSVYWYQQSLDQGLQFLIQYYNGEERAKGNILERFSAQQFPDLHSELNLSSLELGDSALYFCASSPRTGTTNEKLFFGSGTQLSVL.

This chain connects TRBV14 to TRBJ1-1; 8 bases agree with TRBD1. With V trimmed by 3 bases and J by 7 bases, 4 bases remained unmatched. The CDR3 totals 13 residues. Germline V gives CDR1 SGHDN, CDR2 FVKESK. CDR3 amino acids: CASSQQGASEAFF. As DNA, the CDR3 is TGTGCCAGCAGCCAGCAGGGGGCTAGTGAAGCTTTCTTT. Looking up the rest from reference TRBV14 and TRBJ1-1 gives the full variable domain: EAGVTQFPSHSVIEKGQTVTLRCDPISGHDNLYWYRRVMGKEIKFLLHFVKESKQDESGMPNNRFLAERTGGTYSTLKVQPAELEDSGVYFCASSQQGASEAFFGQGTRLTVV.

The chain is built from TRBV2 and TRBJ2-5; 8 nucleotides align to TRBD2. Germline V gives CDR1 SNHLY, CDR2 FYNNEI. CDR3 size: 14 residues. Germline trimming cut 6 bases from V and 4 bases from J; bases unmatched to any gene: 7. This CDR3 is CASSFGGARETQYF. DNA of the CDR3: TGTGCCAGCAGCTTCGGGGGGGCCAGAGAGACCCAGTACTTC.

This clone was found many times. The V and J genes are TRBV5-1 and TRBJ2-2; D is unclear. This CDR3 spans 13 amino acids. Germline V CDR1 and CDR2: SGHRS, YFSETQ. The ends were cut back, 2 bases at V and 7 bases at J, with 9 bases in the middle. CDR3 region: CASSLQPNGELFF. The CDR3 nucleotides are TGCGCCAGCAGCTTACAACCAAACGGGGAGCTGTTTTTT.

This chain links TRBV7-8 with TRBJ2-5; maybe TRBD2 (5 bases). Between the trimmed V and J ends, which lost 1 base and 10 bases, there was a span of 22 bases. Germline CDR1 is SGHVS and CDR2 is FQNEAQ. CDR3 size: 16 residues. This CDR3 is CASSLDASGQVEGQYF. In DNA, the CDR3 is TGTGCCAGCAGCTTAGATGCTTCTGGTCAGGTCGAGGGCCAGTACTTC.

This chain connects TRBV5-1 to TRBJ2-1; D might be TRBD2 (5 bases). V lost 0 bases and J lost 10, with 14 bases in between. The length of the CDR3 is 14 residues. CDR1 and CDR2 from the germline V gene are SGHRS and YFSETQ. The CDR3: CASSLDSGRGEQFF. The CDR3 DNA is TGCGCCAGCAGCTTGGATTCCGGGCGAGGGGAGCAGTTCTTC.

The rearrangement joins TRBV23-1 to TRBJ2-1; D call uncertain. Being an ORF, TRBV23-1 has a function that is uncertain. The CDR3 runs to 16 residues. Trimming took 0 bases from V and 4 from J, leaving 13 bases between them. In DNA form, the CDR3 reads TGCGCCAGCAGTCAATCGATTTCGACTCGTTACAATGAGCAGTTCTTC. It specifies CASSQSISTRYNEQFF.

The V call is TRBV2, the J call TRBJ1-4; 7 bases fit TRBD1. V shed 5 bases, J shed 3 bases, and the junction held 3 bases outside the gene matches. The CDR3 consists of 14 residues. Germline CDR1 reads SNHLY; CDR2 reads FYNNEI. CDR3 in amino acids: CASSSTGPNEKLFF. As DNA, the CDR3 is TGTGCCAGCAGTTCGACAGGGCCTAATGAAAAACTGTTTTTT.

The genes are TRBV6-1 and TRBJ2-1; maybe TRBD2 (6 bases). This CDR3 contains 15 residues. The germline V gene encodes CDR1 MNHNS and CDR2 SASEGT. V lost 3 bases and J 3 bases, leaving 12 bases between the germline ends. The CDR3 nucleotides are TGTGCCAGCAGTGACAGGGACTTCGACTACAATGAGCAGTTCTTC. Protein product: CASSDRDFDYNEQFF.

CDR3 protein: CASSQGTGAIYYGYTF. The CDR3 DNA sequence: TGCGCCAGCAGCCAAGGGACAGGGGCTATTTACTATGGCTACACCTTC. The chain employs TRBV4-1 and TRBJ1-2; TRBD1 matches 9 bases. After removal of 1 base from V and 3 bases from J, the junction contained 6 bases not matched to a gene. Germline V gene lookup returns CDR1 MGHRA and CDR2 YSYEKL. This CDR3 spans 16 amino acids.

This chain uses TRBV27 with TRBJ2-2; D ambiguous. V was pared by 1 base and J by 0 bases, with 3 bases between. CDR3 length: 14 amino acids. Per germline, CDR1 MNHEY and CDR2 SMNVEV (reference sequence). The CDR3 region is CASSLFSNTGELFF. The CDR3 DNA follows: TGTGCCAGCAGTTTATTCTCGAACACCGGGGAGCTGTTTTTT.

The chain employs TRBV19 and TRBJ1-2, with a possible D match to TRBD1 (5 bases). Germline-derived CDR1 and CDR2 are LNHDA and SQIVND (reference sequence). This CDR3 region has 14 residues. The V end lost 5 bases, the J end lost 1 base, and 11 bases lay between the germline ends. The CDR3 DNA follows: TGTGCCAGTAGTGTGGGGGGAATTAACTATGGCTACACCTTC. It encodes CASSVGGINYGYTF.